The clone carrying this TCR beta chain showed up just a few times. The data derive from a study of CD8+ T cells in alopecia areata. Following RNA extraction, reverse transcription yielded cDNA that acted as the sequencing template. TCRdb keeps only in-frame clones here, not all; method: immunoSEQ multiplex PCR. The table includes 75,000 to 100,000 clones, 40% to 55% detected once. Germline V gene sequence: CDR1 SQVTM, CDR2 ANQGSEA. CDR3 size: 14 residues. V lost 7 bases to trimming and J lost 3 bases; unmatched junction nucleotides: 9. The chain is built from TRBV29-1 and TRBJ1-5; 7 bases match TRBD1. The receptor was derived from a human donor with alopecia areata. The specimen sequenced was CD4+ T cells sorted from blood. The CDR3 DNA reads TGCAGCGCCTATGTGACAGGGTCCAATCAGCCCCAGCATTTT. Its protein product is CSAYVTGSNQPQHF.